This passage covers 20 T cell receptor beta chains from one sample sequenced in a study of cytomegalovirus exposure and HLA in healthy donors. PCR amplification relied on 60 Vbeta primers (plus 13 Jbeta primers). Clones were sequenced by immunoSEQ multiplex PCR, and TCRdb holds only the in-frame ones, with some missing. Among around 240,000 clones, 82% were seen once, and the ten largest hold 5% to 6.5%. The sample comprised PBMCs. Receptor source: a woman aged 40 to 50 in good health and CMV-seropositive.

The DNA for the CDR3 is TGTGCCAGCAGCATCCGGGACAGGGGAGGAGGGGAGACCCAGTACTTC. Protein product: CASSIRDRGGGETQYF. The chain recombines TRBV5-5 with TRBJ2-5; 10 nucleotides line up with TRBD1. The germline V gene has CDR1 SGHKS and CDR2 YYEKEE (reference sequence). The V gene end was trimmed by 4 bases and the J gene end by 5 bases; junction bases not matched to a gene: 11. The CDR3 covers 16 residues.

The gene calls are TRBV25-1 and TRBJ2-3, with TRBD2 matching over 9 bases. J was trimmed by 1 base and V by 2 bases; bases with no gene match: 4. Germline-derived CDR1 and CDR2 are MGHDK and SYGVNS. The CDR3 runs 16 residues. Here the CDR3 reads CASSERRLAGTDTQYF. DNA for the CDR3: TGTGCCAGCAGTGAAAGGCGACTAGCGGGCACAGATACGCAGTATTTT.

This sequence joins TRBV19 and TRBJ1-1; D possibly corresponds to TRBD1 (5 bases). Between the trimmed V and J ends, which lost 5 bases and 0 bases, there was a span of 10 bases. The CDR3 loop spans 14 amino acids. Germline CDR1 and CDR2: LNHDA and SQIVND (reference sequence). CDR3 residues: CASSHRSMNTEAFF. The CDR3 nucleotides are TGTGCCAGTAGTCACAGGAGCATGAACACTGAAGCTTTCTTT.

This sequence joins TRBV7-3 and TRBJ1-6; D is ambiguous. The CDR3 sequence is 15 residues long. V was cut by 0 bases and J by 4 bases, with 7 bases left in between. Germline CDR1 SGHTA, CDR2 FQGTGA. The DNA for the CDR3 is TGTGCCAGCAGCTTAACCGGGAATTATAATTCACCCCTCCACTTT. It codes for CASSLTGNYNSPLHF.

The rearrangement links TRBV2 to TRBJ1-5, with D hard to call. Looked up from germline, CDR1 is SNHLY and CDR2 is FYNNEI. This CDR3 contains 14 residues. V dropped 5 bases and J dropped 2 bases, with 10 bases sitting between them. The CDR3 here is CASSSIRGNQPQHF. As DNA, the CDR3 is TGTGCCAGCAGTAGCATCCGGGGCAATCAGCCCCAGCATTTT.

Only one count was recorded for this clone. The chain has TRBV7-9 and TRBJ1-1, with a weak D call TRBD1 (5 bases). The CDR3 is 17 residues long. V was cut by 4 bases and J by 1 base, with 19 bases left in between. Germline V gene data show CDR1 as SEHNR and CDR2 as FQNEAQ (reference sequence). CDR3 bases: TGTGCCAGCAGCTCCCTAAAATGGGGCCAGACGAACACTGAAGCTTTCTTT. It is translated as CASSSLKWGQTNTEAFF. Variable domain in full (rest from reference TRBV7-9 and TRBJ1-1): DTGVSQNPRHKITKRGQNVTFRCDPISEHNRLYWYRQTLGQGPEFLTYFQNEAQLEKSRLLSDRFSAERPKGSFSTLEIQRTEQGDSAMYLCASSSLKWGQTNTEAFFGQGTRLTVV.

The CDR3 region is CASSPSGRTDTQYF. The CDR3 region has the DNA TGCGCCAGCAGTCCTAGCGGGAGGACAGATACGCAGTATTTT. The chain couples TRBV10-2 to TRBJ2-3; 11 bases line up with TRBD2. CDR3 length equals 14 residues. Trimming removed 5 bases from V and 3 bases from J; junction bases left unmatched: 1. Germline CDR1 and CDR2: WSHSY and SAAADI.

This clone showed up just once. The chain is built from TRBV7-2 and TRBJ2-5; 12 positions match TRBD2. With 2 bases clipped from V and 2 bases from J, the junction kept 3 bases outside the gene matches. Germline V CDR1 and CDR2: SGHTA, FQGNSA. The CDR3 is 16 residues long. CDR3 region: CASSLRTSGGQETQYF. The DNA of the CDR3 is TGTGCCAGCAGCTTACGTACTAGCGGGGGGCAAGAGACCCAGTACTTC.

The chain joins TRBV27 to TRBJ2-7, with 7 positions matching TRBD1. CDR3 length: 15 residues. V dropped 5 bases and J dropped 3; count of bases not matched to a gene: 10. Germline V CDR1 and CDR2: MNHEY, SMNVEV (reference sequence). CDR3 sequence: CASSQRTGTVYEQYF. DNA of the CDR3: TGTGCCAGCAGTCAACGGACAGGTACCGTCTACGAGCAGTACTTC.

The chain joins TRBV6-5 to TRBJ1-2, with 8 bases identical to TRBD1. The CDR3 is 14 residues long. In germline, CDR1 is MNHEY, CDR2 SVGAGI. J was trimmed by 4 bases and V by 5 bases; bases with no gene match: 6. CDR3 residues: CASSPRTGRYGYTF. CDR3 nucleotide sequence: TGTGCCAGCAGTCCCCGGACAGGGCGCTATGGCTACACCTTC.

The chain employs TRBV21-1 and TRBJ2-3; TRBD2 was called by the table and not checked on the DNA. TRBV21-1 is marked as a pseudogene. This CDR3 has 13 residues. The CDR3: CARRRRGVDTQYF. The CDR3 DNA reads TGTGCCAGGCGGAGGCGGGGGGTAGATACGCAGTATTTT.

The chain recombines TRBV6-1 with TRBJ1-5, with 10 nucleotides matching TRBD1. The CDR3 consists of 17 residues. The trim removed 4 bases at V and 0 bases at J, leaving 6 bases unmatched. Germline CDR1 is MNHNS and CDR2 is SASEGT. This chain's CDR3 is CASSGTGGGYSNQPQHF. DNA of the CDR3: TGTGCCAGCAGTGGGACAGGGGGGGGTTATAGCAATCAGCCCCAGCATTTT.

J is TRBJ1-1 and V is TRBV5-6; D gene ambiguous. V lost 0 bases and J lost 1, with 7 bases in between. CDR1 SGHDT and CDR2 YYEEEE come from the germline V gene. There are 14 residues in the CDR3. This CDR3 is CASSLATGNTEAFF. In DNA form, the CDR3 reads TGTGCCAGCAGCTTGGCCACGGGGAACACTGAAGCTTTCTTT. The full variable domain, rest sourced from reference TRBV5-6 and TRBJ1-1, is DAGVTQSPTHLIKTRGQQVTLRCSPKSGHDTVSWYQQALGQGPQFIFQYYEEEERQRGNFPDRFSGHQFPNYSSELNVNALLLGDSALYLCASSLATGNTEAFFGQGTRLTVV.

Concerning this clone: At one end, the junction sequence differs from germline, possibly due to a read error. Within the sample, other DNA sequences also encode this same CDR3. The chain uses TRBV18 and TRBJ1-2, with D perhaps matching TRBD1 (5 bases). The CDR3 is 15 residues long. In germline, CDR1 is KGHSH, CDR2 LQKENI. CDR3 loop: CASSLRSWQGVGYTF. CDR3 bases: TGTGCCAGCTCACTGCGGAGTTGGCAGGGTGTAGGCTATACCTTC.

The chain recombines TRBV5-1 with TRBJ2-2, with 8 positions matching TRBD2. J was trimmed by 3 bases and V by 0 bases; bases with no gene match: 4. Germline CDR1 SGHRS, CDR2 YFSETQ. The CDR3 is 16 amino acids. CDR3 in amino acids: CASSLEAGADTGELFF. The CDR3 nucleotides are TGCGCCAGCAGCTTGGAAGCGGGAGCGGACACCGGGGAGCTGTTTTTT.

This clone has a handful of counts. The chain joins TRBV25-1 to TRBJ1-4, with D perhaps TRBD1 (6 bases). From germline, CDR1 is MGHDK and CDR2 SYGVNS. This CDR3 has 14 residues. The V end was cut by 5 bases, the J end by 8 bases, with 15 bases between. CDR3 region: CASSLRTVEEKLFF. CDR3 DNA: TGTGCCAGCAGTTTGAGGACAGTTGAAGAAAAACTGTTTTTT. The variable domain in full, completed from reference TRBV25-1 and TRBJ1-4, reads EADIYQTPRYLVIGTGKKITLECSQTMGHDKMYWYQQDPGMELHLIHYSYGVNSTEKGDLSSESTVSRIRTEHFPLTLESARPSHTSQYLCASSLRTVEEKLFFGSGTQLSVL.

The J gene is TRBJ2-7, the V gene TRBV7-8; the D is unclear. The V end lost 6 bases, the J end lost 3 bases, and 12 bases lay between the germline ends. The CDR3 covers 13 residues. Germline CDR1 is SGHVS and CDR2 is FQNEAQ. The CDR3 nucleotides read TGTGCCAGCAGGGGCGACGGCCACTACGAGCAGTACTTC. This gives the protein CASRGDGHYEQYF.

The rearrangement joins TRBV29-1 to TRBJ1-3, with 8 bases aligning to TRBD1. CDR1 and CDR2 (germline): SQVTM, ANQGSEA. This CDR3 region has 14 residues. V was pared by 4 bases and J by 0 bases, with 2 bases of the junction left unmatched. CDR3 sequence: CSVGQGSSGNTIYF. CDR3 nucleotide sequence: TGCAGCGTTGGACAGGGGAGCTCTGGAAACACCATATATTTT.

The chain couples TRBV6-1 to TRBJ1-2, with 7 bases identical to TRBD1. The ends lost 4 bases at V and 4 bases at J; junction bases unmatched: 6. The length of the CDR3 is 14 residues. Germline CDR1 is MNHNS and CDR2 is SASEGT. CDR3: CASSGFRDSYGYTF. The CDR3 DNA is TGTGCCAGCAGTGGCTTCCGGGACAGCTATGGCTACACCTTC.

J is TRBJ2-5 and V is TRBV11-3; possible D gene TRBD2, 5 bases. Trimming took 3 bases from V and 5 from J, leaving 10 bases between them. CDR1 and CDR2 from the germline V gene are SGHNT and YENEEA. The CDR3 is 13 amino acids. DNA for the CDR3: TGTGCCAGCAGCTTTGATAGAGGGGAGACCCAGTACTTC. Protein product: CASSFDRGETQYF.